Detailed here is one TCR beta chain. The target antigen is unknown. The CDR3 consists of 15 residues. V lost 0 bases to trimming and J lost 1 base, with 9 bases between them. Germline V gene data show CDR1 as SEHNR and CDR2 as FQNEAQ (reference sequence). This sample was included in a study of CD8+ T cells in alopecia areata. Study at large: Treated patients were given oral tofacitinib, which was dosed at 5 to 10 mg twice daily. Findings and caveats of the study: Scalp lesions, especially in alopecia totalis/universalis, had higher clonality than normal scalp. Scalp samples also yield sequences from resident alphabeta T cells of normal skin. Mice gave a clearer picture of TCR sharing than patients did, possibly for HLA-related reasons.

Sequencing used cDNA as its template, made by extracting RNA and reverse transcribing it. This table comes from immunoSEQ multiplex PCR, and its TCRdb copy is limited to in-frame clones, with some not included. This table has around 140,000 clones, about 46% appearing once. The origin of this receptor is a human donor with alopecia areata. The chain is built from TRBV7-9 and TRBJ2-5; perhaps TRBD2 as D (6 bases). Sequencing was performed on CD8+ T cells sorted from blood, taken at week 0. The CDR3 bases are TGTGCCAGCAGCTTAGCGGGGGGTCTCCAAGAGACCCAGTACTTC. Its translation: CASSLAGGLQETQYF.